This entry lists 9 T cell receptor beta chains sequenced from one sample in a study of blood T cells in healthy people across ages. A second PCR of roughly 7 to 11 cycles used a sample-barcoded 5' primer and a J-beta primer mix. Via MiXCR, TCRdb re-called the 5' RACE reads, giving one row per CDR3 protein. In the table there are some 1,500,000 distinct CDR3 sequences, less than 45% of which are singletons. The sequenced material came from blood. The receptors were gathered from a woman between 18 and 29 years old in good health.

The gene calls are TRBV7-9 and TRBJ1-2; the D is unclear. Between the trimmed V and J ends, which lost 2 bases and 4 bases, there was a span of 17 bases. The CDR3 spans 16 residues. The germline V gene encodes CDR1 SEHNR and CDR2 FQNEAQ (reference sequence). CDR3 DNA: TGTGCCAGCAGCTTATCGGAGTCAGCCGTTATCTATGGCTACACCTTC. This gives the protein CASSLSESAVIYGYTF.

In this sample, this clonotype turned up a few times. V usage is TRBV10-3 and J usage is TRBJ2-7; D is perhaps TRBD2 (6 bases). V was shortened by 4 bases and J by 0 bases, with 10 bases between the two germline ends. Germline CDR1 and CDR2: ENHRY and SYGVKD. The CDR3 consists of 14 residues. The CDR3 nucleotides read TGTGCCATCAGTGCTACGGACTACTCCTACGAGCAGTACTTC. It codes for CAISATDYSYEQYF.

V usage is TRBV6-6 and J usage is TRBJ2-1; the match to TRBD1 covers 10 bases. The V segment lost 2 bases and the J segment 8 bases; nucleotides outside the gene matches: 6. The CDR3 has 15 residues. Germline CDR1 reads MNHNY; CDR2 reads SVGAGI (reference sequence). DNA of the CDR3: TGTGCCAGCAGTTACGGGGACAGGGGACCTGATGAGCAGTTCTTC. It translates to CASSYGDRGPDEQFF.

The chain has TRBV20-1 and TRBJ1-5; TRBD1 might be the D (5 bases). Between the trimmed V and J ends, which lost 4 bases and 5 bases, there was a span of 21 bases. There are 16 residues in the CDR3. The germline V gene encodes CDR1 DFQATT and CDR2 SNEGSKA (reference sequence). The CDR3 protein is CSATPPGPPKYQPQHF. CDR3 coding DNA: TGCAGTGCTACGCCCCCGGGACCCCCGAAATATCAGCCCCAGCATTTT.

This clonotype was seen ten or more times. The chain joins TRBV6-2 or TRBV6-3 to TRBJ2-1; TRBD2 aligns across 11 bases. CDR1 MNHEY and CDR2 SVGEGT come from the germline V gene. Germline trimming cut 2 bases from V and 7 bases from J; bases unmatched to any gene: 13. The length of the CDR3 is 18 residues. This CDR3 is CASSYGFRGLAEGNEQFF. The CDR3, as DNA: TGTGCCAGCAGTTACGGGTTCAGGGGACTAGCGGAAGGAAATGAGCAGTTCTTC.

This chain joins TRBV5-1 and TRBJ2-3; D is undetermined. There are 14 residues in the CDR3. Trimming left V 7 bases short and J 0 bases short, with 12 bases between. Germline V gene data show CDR1 as SGHRS and CDR2 as YFSETQ. The CDR3 here is CASGRIPSTDTQYF. As DNA, the CDR3 is TGCGCCAGCGGCAGGATTCCTAGCACAGATACGCAGTATTTT.

The rearrangement links TRBV7-2 to TRBJ1-1, with TRBD1 identical over 7 bases. The CDR3 is 15 amino acids. CDR1 is SGHTA, CDR2 FQGNSA, per germline. V lost 8 bases to trimming and J lost 1 base; unmatched junction nucleotides: 10. The CDR3 reads CASGGGTGENTEAFF. The CDR3 coding sequence is TGTGCCAGCGGGGGGGGTACAGGGGAGAACACTGAAGCTTTCTTT.

This clonotype was seen a handful of times. This chain connects TRBV15 to TRBJ2-3; D uncertain. This CDR3 spans 12 amino acids. The V gene's germline CDR1 is LNHNV and CDR2 YYDKDF (reference sequence). Trimming cost V 1 base and J 6 bases, with 5 bases left between them. The CDR3 bases are TGTGCCACCAGCAGAGTCCAGGATACGCAGTATTTT. Its protein product is CATSRVQDTQYF.

The chain employs TRBV27 and TRBJ2-3, with 9 bases fitting TRBD1. V lost 5 bases to trimming and J lost 3 bases; unmatched junction nucleotides: 6. The CDR3 contains 15 residues. From germline, CDR1 is MNHEY and CDR2 SMNVEV (reference sequence). CDR3 sequence reads: CASSVYRGLTDTQYF. CDR3 bases: TGTGCCAGCAGTGTATACAGGGGGCTTACAGATACGCAGTATTTT.